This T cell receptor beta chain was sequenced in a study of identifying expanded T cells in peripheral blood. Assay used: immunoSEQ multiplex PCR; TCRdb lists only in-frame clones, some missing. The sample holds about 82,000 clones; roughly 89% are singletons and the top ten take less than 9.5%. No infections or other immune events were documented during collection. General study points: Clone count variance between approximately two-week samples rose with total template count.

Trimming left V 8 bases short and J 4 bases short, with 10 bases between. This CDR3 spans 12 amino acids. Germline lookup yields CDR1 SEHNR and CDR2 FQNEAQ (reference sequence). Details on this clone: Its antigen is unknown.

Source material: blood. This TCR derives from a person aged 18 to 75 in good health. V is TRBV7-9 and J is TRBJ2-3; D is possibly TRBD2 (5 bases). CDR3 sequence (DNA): TGTGCCAGCTCTCTGCGGGCAGATACGCAGTATTTT. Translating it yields CASSLRADTQYF.